This T cell receptor beta chain originates from a study of T cells in Graves' hyperthyroidism and ophthalmopathy. Study-wide results and limits: In blood, most of the thyroid clonotypes expanded above 0.001 were also present. Progression to ophthalmopathy was predicted a median of 6.5 months early. Ophthalmopathy was separated from stable hyperthyroidism by a 13 V-J model.

Researchers amplified the TCR beta CDR3 regions from RNA transcripts. The study used the HTBI primer set for a first-round RT-PCR of the TCR CDR3. Using its own MiXCR run on the multiplex PCR reads, TCRdb lists one record per CDR3 protein. The sample includes some 420,000 distinct CDR3 sequences, roughly 13% of them seen just once. Germline V lookup: CDR1 SGHVS, CDR2 FQNEAQ. The CDR3 contains 15 residues. Trimming removed 5 bases from V and 6 bases from J; junction bases left unmatched: 7. This clonotype was counted at least ten times. The antigen is unknown. Absence of ophthalmopathy progression within 18 months defined stable Graves' hyperthyroidism.

The sequence was obtained from a young woman with Graves' hyperthyroidism. The material sequenced was blood. The V and J genes are TRBV7-8 and TRBJ2-1, with 10 bases identical to TRBD2. CDR3 sequence reads: CASSASSGSANEQFF. The CDR3 coding sequence is TGTGCCAGCAGCGCTTCTAGCGGGAGTGCCAATGAGCAGTTCTTC.